These 26 T cell receptor beta chains were sequenced from one sample in a study of shared clonotypes between healthy human individuals. The protocol was immunoSEQ multiplex PCR, while the TCRdb copy is restricted to in-frame clones and leaves out a portion. The repertoire holds some 650,000 clones, with 97% as singletons. Sequenced input: naive CD4+ T cells sorted from blood. Subset defined: CD45RA+ positively selected. These receptors came from a woman aged 25 to 39 in good health.

This sequence joins TRBV10-3 and TRBJ2-7; TRBD1 agrees at 8 bases. The V segment lost 3 bases and the J segment 7 bases; nucleotides outside the gene matches: 8. CDR1 and CDR2 from the germline V gene are ENHRY and SYGVKD. The CDR3 contains 14 residues. CDR3 residues: CAISESTGGLEQYF. CDR3 DNA sequence: TGTGCCATCAGTGAATCAACAGGGGGGCTGGAGCAGTACTTC.

The chain is built from TRBV7-2 and TRBJ2-5, with 13 bases lining up with TRBD2. V trimming: 3 bases; J trimming: 2 bases; junction bases outside the gene matches: 6. Germline lookup yields CDR1 SGHTA and CDR2 FQGNSA. This CDR3 is built from 17 residues. CDR3 in amino acids: CASSFWGLAGNQETQYF. The CDR3 DNA is TGTGCCAGCAGCTTCTGGGGACTAGCGGGGAATCAAGAGACCCAGTACTTC.

V gene TRBV19 combines with J gene TRBJ2-7, with D possibly called TRBD1 or TRBD2 (5 bases each). The germline V gene has CDR1 LNHDA and CDR2 SQIVND (reference sequence). V was clipped by 4 bases and J by 3 bases, with 13 bases between them. This CDR3 region has 14 residues. The CDR3 region has the DNA TGTGCCAGTAGTACCACACTAGGGGACTACGAGCAGTACTTC. This translates into CASSTTLGDYEQYF.

Written as DNA, the CDR3 is TGTGCCAGCAGCTTAAATTTACAGGGGCGAGCCGGGGAGCTGTTTTTT. It yields the protein CASSLNLQGRAGELFF. The rearrangement joins TRBV7-2 to TRBJ2-2, with 7 bases lining up with TRBD1. Germline CDR1 and CDR2: SGHTA and FQGNSA. The CDR3 extends over 16 amino acids. With 2 bases clipped from V and 6 bases from J, the junction kept 9 bases outside the gene matches.

The chain couples TRBV28 to TRBJ1-1, with D unresolved. The CDR3 loop spans 15 amino acids. The germline V and J ends were trimmed by 10 bases and 4 bases, with 22 bases remaining between them. Germline CDR1 reads MDHEN; CDR2 reads SYDVKM. CDR3 residues: CATGRAAPRSTEAFF. The DNA of the CDR3 is TGTGCCACCGGGAGGGCAGCCCCGCGGAGCACTGAAGCTTTCTTT.

The chain joins TRBV19 to TRBJ1-2, with a weak D call TRBD1 (5 bases). The germline CDR1 and CDR2 sequences are LNHDA and SQIVND (reference sequence). The CDR3 sequence is 14 residues long. Deletions cut 7 bases from V and 3 bases from J, with 15 bases between. CDR3 region: CASTAGRGYYGYTF. CDR3 nucleotides: TGTGCCAGTACGGCGGGAAGGGGATACTATGGCTACACCTTC.

The V gene is TRBV11-2, the J gene TRBJ1-4, with D possibly being TRBD1 (6 bases). Germline CDR1 reads SGHAT; CDR2 reads FQNNGV. This CDR3 contains 16 residues. With 6 bases removed from V and 0 bases from J, the gap between germline ends came to 14 bases. The CDR3 region is CASSPRGGATNEKLFF. The DNA for the CDR3 is TGTGCCAGCAGTCCCCGAGGGGGAGCAACTAATGAAAAACTGTTTTTT.

This chain joins TRBV7-6 and TRBJ2-3; 11 nucleotides agree with TRBD2. V shed 0 bases and J 5 bases; nucleotides not matched to a gene: 4. Looked up from germline, CDR1 is SGHVS and CDR2 is FNYEAQ. The length of the CDR3 is 16 residues. Written as DNA, the CDR3 is TGTGCCAGCAGCTTAGCCTTCGGGACTAGCGGAGATACGCAGTATTTT. Its translation: CASSLAFGTSGDTQYF.

The chain couples TRBV7-8 to TRBJ2-7, with TRBD2 matching over 12 bases. The germline CDR1 and CDR2 sequences are SGHVS and FQNEAQ. The CDR3 has 15 amino acids. Losses at the gene ends were 5 bases for V and 2 bases for J; bases not matched to a gene: 4. CDR3 amino acids: CASSIRLAGAYEQYF. In DNA, the CDR3 is TGTGCCAGCAGCATCCGACTAGCGGGAGCCTACGAGCAGTACTTC.

V usage is TRBV11-2 and J usage is TRBJ1-1, with D unclear. Germline CDR1 is SGHAT and CDR2 is FQNNGV. The V gene lost 5 bases and the J gene lost 1 base, with 11 bases spanning the gap. CDR3 size: 14 residues. DNA of the CDR3: TGTGCCAGCAGCCAACTGAGTAAGAACACTGAAGCTTTCTTT. Its protein is CASSQLSKNTEAFF.

As concerns this clone: Different DNA sequences within this sample yield the same CDR3. The rearrangement links TRBV2 to TRBJ2-5, with TRBD2 matching 7 bases. V lost 6 bases, J lost 2 bases, and 3 bases stayed unmatched. Germline assignment: CDR1 SNHLY and CDR2 FYNNEI. The CDR3 is 13 amino acids. CDR3 loop: CASRAGAQETQYF. CDR3 DNA sequence: TGTGCCAGCAGGGCGGGAGCACAAGAGACCCAGTACTTC.

In regard to this clone: The junction and the germline gene differ at one end; a read error may be behind it. This chain links TRBV6-6 with TRBJ2-7; 9 bases fit TRBD1. The CDR3 runs to 15 residues. CDR1 is MNHNY, CDR2 SVGAGI, per germline (reference sequence). CDR3 in DNA: TGTGCCATCAGTGAGCCTGGGACAGGGACCTACGAGCAGTACTTC. Residues: CAISEPGTGTYEQYF.

V gene TRBV10-3 combines with J gene TRBJ1-3, with D perhaps matching TRBD1 (6 bases). This CDR3 is built from 14 residues. CDR1 ENHRY and CDR2 SYGVKD come from the germline V gene. V was clipped by 11 bases and J by 2 bases, with 16 bases between them. The CDR3 region is CACKGGTPGNTIYF. The CDR3 bases are TGTGCCTGCAAAGGGGGGACCCCTGGAAACACCATATATTTT.

The V and J genes are TRBV11-2 and TRBJ2-7, with 10 bases lining up with TRBD1. With V trimmed by 6 bases and J by 3 bases, 11 bases remained unmatched. The CDR3 runs 16 residues. Germline V gene data show CDR1 as SGHAT and CDR2 as FQNNGV. This chain's CDR3 is CASRIPGQGKSYEQYF. CDR3 in DNA: TGTGCCAGCAGGATCCCGGGACAGGGGAAAAGCTACGAGCAGTACTTC.

The chain recombines TRBV30 with TRBJ2-5; D unclear. With the DNA end fitting TRBJ2-7 better, the J assignment may be wrong. CDR3 length: 16 amino acids. Germline V gene lookup returns CDR1 GTSNPN and CDR2 SVGIG (reference sequence). The CDR3 DNA reads as TGTGCCTGGAGTGTAACGTCAGCCTTTAGCTCCTACGAGCAGTACTTC. Its protein product is CAWSVTSAFSSYEQYF.

This clone has just one count. This chain joins TRBV4-1 and TRBJ1-2, with D maybe TRBD1 (5 bases). Germline V gene sequence: CDR1 MGHRA, CDR2 YSYEKL. The V gene lost 2 bases and the J gene lost 2 bases, with 15 bases spanning the gap. The CDR3 extends over 16 amino acids. The CDR3 protein is CASSQSDSLDNYGYTF. CDR3 coding DNA: TGCGCCAGCAGCCAATCTGACAGTCTCGACAACTATGGCTACACCTTC.

The chain combines TRBV5-1 with TRBJ2-7, with 11 bases aligning to TRBD2. The CDR3 is 16 amino acids. J lost 0 bases, V lost 5 bases, and 7 bases had no gene match. Looked up from germline, CDR1 is SGHRS and CDR2 is YFSETQ. The CDR3 here is CASRRHGTSGSYEQYF. The CDR3 DNA reads TGCGCCAGCAGACGACACGGGACTAGCGGCTCCTACGAGCAGTACTTC.

The V call is TRBV10-1, the J call TRBJ2-3, with 9 nucleotides matching TRBD1. The V gene's germline CDR1 is WNHNN and CDR2 SYGVQD (reference sequence). The CDR3 totals 14 residues. V lost 6 bases and J lost 3; bases outside the gene matches: 4. CDR3 sequence: CASRAGTGTDTQYF. The CDR3 coding sequence is TGCGCCAGCAGGGCCGGGACAGGGACAGATACGCAGTATTTT.

The chain has TRBV15 and TRBJ2-1; TRBD2 aligns across 10 bases. From germline, CDR1 is LNHNV and CDR2 YYDKDF (reference sequence). After removal of 6 bases from V and 3 bases from J, the junction contained 5 bases not matched to a gene. The CDR3 length is 15 residues. The CDR3 region is CATRPGTSVYNEQFF. As DNA, the CDR3 is TGTGCCACCAGGCCTGGGACTAGCGTCTACAATGAGCAGTTCTTC.

The rearrangement links TRBV10-3 to TRBJ1-1; 7 bases align to TRBD1. Germline V CDR1 and CDR2: ENHRY, SYGVKD. V shed 4 bases, J shed 0 bases, and the junction held 5 bases outside the gene matches. CDR3 length: 15 residues. As DNA, the CDR3 is TGTGCCATCAGTGGAGGGGGCGGACTGAACACTGAAGCTTTCTTT. Protein sequence: CAISGGGGLNTEAFF.

The V and J genes are TRBV12-5 and TRBJ1-1; no reliable D call. The length of the CDR3 is 12 residues. Germline CDR1 reads LGHNT; CDR2 reads FRNRAP. Between the trimmed V and J ends, which lost 3 bases and 10 bases, there was a span of 12 bases. CDR3 bases: TGTGCTAGTGGTTTTTCCTCTGTGAGAGCTTTCTTT. This sequence encodes CASGFSSVRAFF.

The chain links TRBV9 to TRBJ1-1; possible D gene TRBD1, 5 bases. The CDR3 runs 15 residues. Germline CDR1 SGDLS, CDR2 YYNGEE. Trimming stripped 1 base from V and 1 base from J, with 11 bases between. Here the CDR3 DNA reads TGTGCCAGCAGCGTACAGGGAACAGGGAACACTGAAGCTTTCTTT. Its protein product is CASSVQGTGNTEAFF.

The V gene is TRBV28, the J gene TRBJ2-7, with D perhaps matching TRBD1 (5 bases). Germline CDR1 reads MDHEN; CDR2 reads SYDVKM. V was shortened by 10 bases and J by 4 bases, with 14 bases between the two germline ends. The CDR3 contains 12 residues. The CDR3 DNA reads as TGTGCCATCCAGGGTGGGGCGTACGAGCAGTACTTC. Protein sequence: CAIQGGAYEQYF.

V gene TRBV19 combines with J gene TRBJ2-3; no reliable D call. The CDR3 is 11 residues long. V gave up 5 bases and J gave up 4 bases, with 4 bases separating them. Germline values: CDR1 LNHDA, CDR2 SQIVND (reference sequence). The CDR3 DNA sequence: TGTGCCAGTAGTCGCTCAGATACGCAGTATTTT. Translated, it gives CASSRSDTQYF.

The gene calls are TRBV6-6 and TRBJ2-3; 8 nucleotides match TRBD1. Germline trimming cut 8 bases from V and 4 bases from J; bases unmatched to any gene: 5. In germline, CDR1 is MNHNY, CDR2 SVGAGI (reference sequence). This CDR3 contains 13 residues. CDR3: CASWDRKADTQYF. In nucleotides, the CDR3 is TGTGCCAGCTGGGACAGGAAGGCAGATACGCAGTATTTT.

The chain couples TRBV2 to TRBJ1-2; possible D gene TRBD1, 5 bases. V dropped 0 bases and J dropped 4 bases, with 18 bases sitting between them. The CDR3 extends over 17 amino acids. Germline V gene data show CDR1 as SNHLY and CDR2 as FYNNEI. The CDR3 DNA is TGTGCCAGCAGTGAAGCGGGGGACTCTTTGACTGGCTATGGCTACACCTTC. It is translated as CASSEAGDSLTGYGYTF.